This is a list of T cell receptor beta chains from one sample in a study of a mutant IDH1 vaccine in newly diagnosed glioma. No antigen has been identified for these receptors. Clones were sequenced by immunoSEQ multiplex PCR, and TCRdb holds only the in-frame ones, with some missing. Counted here are over 55,000 clones, 80% to 90% occurring once; the ten biggest clones make up less than 7%. The source material was PBMCs, sampled from a glioma patient whose treatment included an IDH1 peptide vaccine. The receptor source for this set is a man aged 40-50 years with glioma. The CDR3 runs from the conserved cysteine through the conserved F or W. Fields, in order: J gene, D gene, V gene, clone size, CDR3 protein, CDR3 DNA. A D gene is named only where the DNA matches it firmly. A row's size may be missing; if present it is once, few, many or a size class.

j_gene: TRBJ2-1
d_gene: TRBD2
v_gene: TRBV4-2
abundance: few
CDR3aa: CASSLSGGTGSNEQFF
CDR3nt: TGTGCCAGCAGCCTAAGCGGGGGGACCGGCTCCAATGAGCAGTTCTTC

j_gene: TRBJ2-1
d_gene: NA
v_gene: TRBV9
abundance: NA
CDR3aa: CASSGGQGYNEQFF
CDR3nt: TGTGCCAGCAGCGGAGGTCAGGGGTACAATGAGCAGTTCTTC

j_gene: TRBJ2-7
d_gene: NA
v_gene: TRBV10-3
abundance: NA
CDR3aa: CAISKGSSYEQYF
CDR3nt: TGTGCCATCAGTAAGGGGAGCTCCTACGAGCAGTACTTC

j_gene: TRBJ2-3
d_gene: NA
v_gene: TRBV6-1
abundance: NA
CDR3aa: CASRVEPRTDTQYF
CDR3nt: TGTGCCAGCAGGGTCGAGCCGCGCACAGATACGCAGTATTTT

j_gene: TRBJ1-2
d_gene: TRBD1
v_gene: TRBV27
abundance: NA
CDR3aa: CASSFKRGTVNYGYTF
CDR3nt: TGTGCCAGCAGCTTTAAACGGGGGACAGTAAACTATGGCTACACCTTC

j_gene: TRBJ2-7
d_gene: NA
v_gene: TRBV5-5
abundance: NA
CDR3aa: CASSLGRLTYEQYF
CDR3nt: TGTGCCAGCAGCTTGGGAAGGCTGACCTACGAGCAGTACTTC

j_gene: TRBJ2-5
d_gene: NA
v_gene: TRBV2
abundance: NA
CDR3aa: CASSEETQYF
CDR3nt: TGTGCCAGCAGTGAAGAGACCCAGTACTTC

j_gene: TRBJ2-1
d_gene: TRBD2
v_gene: TRBV10-2
abundance: NA
CDR3aa: CASLTGGGGTQEEFF
CDR3nt: TGCGCCAGCCTCACCGGCGGCGGGGGAACTCAGGAGGAGTTCTTC

j_gene: TRBJ2-4
d_gene: NA
v_gene: TRBV7-2
abundance: NA
CDR3aa: CASSSRRRNIQYF
CDR3nt: TGTGCCAGCAGCTCCCGAAGACGGAACATTCAGTACTTC

j_gene: TRBJ1-1
d_gene: NA
v_gene: TRBV6-6
abundance: NA
CDR3aa: CASLSYDGEAFF
CDR3nt: TGTGCCAGCCTATCCTACGACGGGGAAGCTTTCTTT

j_gene: TRBJ2-7
d_gene: NA
v_gene: TRBV2
abundance: few
CDR3aa: CASSSYEQYF
CDR3nt: TGTGCCAGCAGTTCTTACGAGCAGTACTTC

j_gene: TRBJ2-1
d_gene: NA
v_gene: TRBV7-2
abundance: few
CDR3aa: CASSWGSYNEQFF
CDR3nt: TGTGCCAGCAGCTGGGGCTCCTACAATGAGCAGTTCTTC

j_gene: TRBJ2-2
d_gene: NA
v_gene: TRBV28
abundance: NA
CDR3aa: CASSFRAGELFF
CDR3nt: TGTGCCAGCAGTTTCAGGGCCGGGGAGCTGTTTTTT

j_gene: TRBJ2-7
d_gene: TRBD1
v_gene: TRBV7-2
abundance: NA
CDR3aa: CASSLAQGLFEQYF
CDR3nt: TGTGCCAGCAGCTTAGCACAGGGGCTATTTGAGCAGTACTTC

j_gene: TRBJ2-5
d_gene: TRBD2
v_gene: TRBV5-1
abundance: NA
CDR3aa: CASSLASGRQETQYF
CDR3nt: TGCGCCAGCAGCTTGGCTAGCGGGAGGCAAGAGACCCAGTACTTC

j_gene: TRBJ2-3
d_gene: NA
v_gene: TRBV20-1
abundance: NA
CDR3aa: CSARTTDTQYF
CDR3nt: TGCAGTGCTAGAACCACAGATACGCAGTATTTT

j_gene: TRBJ1-2
d_gene: NA
v_gene: TRBV18
abundance: NA
CDR3aa: CASSPVGSDYGYTF
CDR3nt: TGTGCCAGCTCACCAGTAGGGTCGGACTATGGCTACACCTTC

j_gene: TRBJ2-7
d_gene: NA
v_gene: TRBV7-6
abundance: NA
CDR3aa: CASSQGSGGAYEQYF
CDR3nt: TGTGCCAGCAGCCAGGGGTCGGGCGGAGCCTACGAGCAGTACTTC

j_gene: TRBJ2-4
d_gene: NA
v_gene: TRBV6-6
abundance: NA
CDR3aa: CASSSHGRRRTDIQYF
CDR3nt: TGTGCCAGCAGTTCGCATGGCCGACGAAGAACGGACATTCAGTACTTC

j_gene: TRBJ2-7
d_gene: TRBD1
v_gene: TRBV29-1
abundance: NA
CDR3aa: CSVEDRQGARGSYEQYF
CDR3nt: TGCAGCGTTGAAGATCGTCAGGGGGCGAGGGGTTCCTACGAGCAGTACTTC

j_gene: TRBJ2-1
d_gene: TRBD2
v_gene: TRBV6-4
abundance: NA
CDR3aa: CASSEAGAYNEQFF
CDR3nt: TGTGCCAGCAGTGAAGCGGGGGCCTACAATGAGCAGTTCTTC

j_gene: TRBJ1-4
d_gene: NA
v_gene: TRBV30
abundance: few
CDR3aa: CAWREDSRSVFF
CDR3nt: TGTGCCTGGAGAGAGGACAGTCGAAGTGTGTTTTTT

j_gene: TRBJ2-2
d_gene: NA
v_gene: TRBV2
abundance: few
CDR3aa: CASVGGGGAGELFF
CDR3nt: TGTGCCAGCGTGGGAGGGGGCGGAGCCGGGGAGCTGTTTTTT

j_gene: TRBJ2-4
d_gene: NA
v_gene: TRBV19
abundance: NA
CDR3aa: CASRGRVGAKNIQYF
CDR3nt: TGTGCCAGTAGGGGAAGGGTGGGTGCCAAAAACATTCAGTACTTC

j_gene: TRBJ1-1
d_gene: NA
v_gene: TRBV18
abundance: many
CDR3aa: CASSPTGTEAFF
CDR3nt: TGTGCCAGCTCACCCACGGGGACTGAAGCTTTCTTT

j_gene: TRBJ2-2
d_gene: TRBD1
v_gene: TRBV18
abundance: NA
CDR3aa: CASSSQEGQGPPTGELFF
CDR3nt: TGTGCCAGCTCATCCCAAGAGGGACAGGGGCCCCCCACCGGGGAGCTGTTTTTT

j_gene: TRBJ2-4
d_gene: NA
v_gene: TRBV7-9
abundance: NA
CDR3aa: CASSLRGDPKNIQYF
CDR3nt: TGTGCCAGCAGCTTACGTGGAGACCCCAAAAACATTCAGTACTTC

j_gene: TRBJ2-4
d_gene: TRBD1
v_gene: TRBV7-2
abundance: NA
CDR3aa: CASSPRAGQGRDIQYF
CDR3nt: TGTGCCAGCAGCCCCAGAGCGGGACAGGGGCGGGACATTCAGTACTTC

j_gene: TRBJ2-7
d_gene: NA
v_gene: TRBV19
abundance: NA
CDR3aa: CASSIMAGAYEQYF
CDR3nt: TGTGCCAGTAGTATTATGGCAGGGGCCTACGAGCAGTACTTC

j_gene: TRBJ1-6
d_gene: NA
v_gene: TRBV5-4
abundance: NA
CDR3aa: CASSQEAGRFNSPLHF
CDR3nt: TGCGCCAGCAGCCAAGAAGCAGGGCGATTCAATTCACCCCTCCACTTT

j_gene: TRBJ2-6
d_gene: NA
v_gene: TRBV19
abundance: NA
CDR3aa: CASSIDHTGANVLTF
CDR3nt: TGTGCCAGTAGTATAGATCACACGGGGGCCAACGTCCTGACTTTC

j_gene: TRBJ2-7
d_gene: TRBD2
v_gene: TRBV5-6
abundance: NA
CDR3aa: CASSLGREVSYEQYF
CDR3nt: TGTGCCAGCAGCTTGGGTCGGGAGGTCTCCTACGAGCAGTACTTC

j_gene: TRBJ1-4
d_gene: NA
v_gene: TRBV6-1
abundance: NA
CDR3aa: CASTRSGSFNEKLFF
CDR3nt: TGTGCCAGCACTCGGTCGGGCAGCTTTAATGAAAAACTGTTTTTT

j_gene: TRBJ2-6
d_gene: TRBD2
v_gene: TRBV5-1
abundance: NA
CDR3aa: CASSSSGSTPGANVLTF
CDR3nt: TGCGCCAGCTCTTCTAGCGGGAGTACACCTGGGGCCAACGTCCTGACTTTC

j_gene: TRBJ2-2
d_gene: TRBD2
v_gene: TRBV5-1
abundance: NA
CDR3aa: CASSPGTSRVNTGELFF
CDR3nt: TGCGCCAGCAGCCCCGGGACTAGCCGGGTTAACACCGGGGAGCTGTTTTTT

j_gene: TRBJ2-1
d_gene: NA
v_gene: TRBV5-4
abundance: NA
CDR3aa: CASSKTGYNEQFF
CDR3nt: TGTGCCAGCAGCAAGACAGGATACAATGAGCAGTTCTTC

j_gene: TRBJ2-6
d_gene: NA
v_gene: TRBV28
abundance: NA
CDR3aa: CASIGMGVLSGANVLTF
CDR3nt: TGTGCCAGCATCGGCATGGGGGTGCTCTCTGGGGCCAACGTCCTGACTTTC

j_gene: TRBJ2-3
d_gene: NA
v_gene: TRBV7-9
abundance: few
CDR3aa: CASSLVTRTDTQYF
CDR3nt: TGTGCCAGCAGTCTCGTGACCCGCACAGATACGCAGTATTTT

j_gene: TRBJ2-5
d_gene: NA
v_gene: TRBV14
abundance: once
CDR3aa: CASSQDFRETQYF
CDR3nt: TGTGCCAGCAGCCAAGATTTCCGGGAGACCCAGTACTTC

j_gene: TRBJ2-5
d_gene: NA
v_gene: TRBV19
abundance: NA
CDR3aa: CASSMEGKTQYF
CDR3nt: TGTGCCAGTAGTATGGAAGGAAAGACCCAGTACTTC

j_gene: TRBJ1-3
d_gene: NA
v_gene: TRBV19
abundance: NA
CDR3aa: CASSPQTSYSGNTIYF
CDR3nt: TGTGCCAGTAGTCCGCAGACTTCTTACTCTGGAAACACCATATATTTT

j_gene: TRBJ1-5
d_gene: NA
v_gene: TRBV2
abundance: NA
CDR3aa: CASSDRMRNNQPQHF
CDR3nt: TGTGCCAGCAGCGACAGGATGCGTAACAATCAGCCCCAGCATTTT

j_gene: TRBJ2-1
d_gene: TRBD2
v_gene: TRBV29-1
abundance: NA
CDR3aa: CSVEDSGRVNEQFF
CDR3nt: TGCAGCGTTGAAGATAGCGGGAGGGTAAATGAGCAGTTCTTC

j_gene: TRBJ2-5
d_gene: NA
v_gene: TRBV29-1
abundance: NA
CDR3aa: CSVAGGGLFQETQYF
CDR3nt: TGCAGCGTTGCAGGGGGGGGACTTTTTCAAGAGACCCAGTACTTC

j_gene: TRBJ1-6
d_gene: TRBD1
v_gene: TRBV5-4
abundance: NA
CDR3aa: CASTQGTANNSPLHF
CDR3nt: TGTGCCAGCACCCAAGGGACAGCAAATAATTCACCCCTCCACTTT

j_gene: TRBJ2-1
d_gene: TRBD2
v_gene: TRBV27
abundance: NA
CDR3aa: CASSFTGAAGRDEQFF
CDR3nt: TGTGCCAGCAGTTTCACTGGGGCAGCGGGGCGCGATGAGCAGTTCTTC

j_gene: TRBJ1-4
d_gene: NA
v_gene: TRBV27
abundance: NA
CDR3aa: CASSFRGGGGTNEKLFF
CDR3nt: TGTGCCAGCAGTTTTCGGGGAGGGGGGGGCACTAATGAAAAACTGTTTTTT

j_gene: TRBJ2-2
d_gene: NA
v_gene: TRBV10-1
abundance: NA
CDR3aa: CASSGTIRRGTGELFF
CDR3nt: TGCGCCAGCAGTGGAACAATCAGAAGGGGCACCGGGGAGCTGTTTTTT

j_gene: TRBJ2-7
d_gene: NA
v_gene: TRBV11-2
abundance: NA
CDR3aa: CASRKQGRMNYEQYF
CDR3nt: TGTGCCAGCAGAAAACAGGGACGTATGAATTACGAGCAGTACTTC

j_gene: TRBJ2-2
d_gene: TRBD2
v_gene: TRBV4-3
abundance: NA
CDR3aa: CASSRKGLAGGANTGELFF
CDR3nt: TGCGCCAGCAGCCGAAAGGGACTAGCGGGGGGGGCGAACACCGGGGAGCTGTTTTTT

j_gene: TRBJ1-3
d_gene: TRBD1
v_gene: TRBV18
abundance: few
CDR3aa: CASSSTGGTGNTIYF
CDR3nt: TGTGCCAGCTCATCAACAGGGGGCACTGGAAACACCATATATTTT

j_gene: TRBJ2-1
d_gene: TRBD1
v_gene: TRBV29-1
abundance: NA
CDR3aa: CSVRQGVGEQFF
CDR3nt: TGCAGCGTTCGGCAGGGGGTCGGTGAGCAGTTCTTC

j_gene: TRBJ1-1
d_gene: TRBD1
v_gene: TRBV5-8
abundance: NA
CDR3aa: CASSLVGTGVPEAFF
CDR3nt: TGTGCCAGCAGCTTGGTTGGGACAGGGGTCCCTGAAGCTTTCTTT

j_gene: TRBJ2-7
d_gene: NA
v_gene: TRBV18
abundance: NA
CDR3aa: CASSPMGLPYEQYF
CDR3nt: TGTGCCAGCTCACCAATGGGCCTACCCTACGAGCAGTACTTC